The 17 T cell receptor beta chains given below trace back to one sample, sequenced in a study of identical twins. TCRdb recomputed calls from the 5' RACE reads with MiXCR, one row per CDR3 protein. Here the sample spans about 570,000 distinct CDR3 sequences, just under 10% being singletons. This sample also appeared in a second study, on yellow fever vaccine responses in identical twins.

The source material was PBMCs. These receptors were collected from a woman between 18 and 29 years old in good health.

This clonotype was picked up one time. The gene calls are TRBV3-1 and TRBJ1-2; 9 bases are shared with TRBD1. Germline V gene sequence: CDR1 LGHDT, CDR2 YNNKEL (reference sequence). The CDR3 contains 14 residues. Losses at the gene ends were 2 bases for V and 8 bases for J; bases not matched to a gene: 6. CDR3 sequence: CASSQTGGTVGYTF. CDR3 DNA sequence: TGTGCCAGCAGCCAAACAGGGGGCACGGTCGGCTACACCTTC.

This clonotype appeared a few times. V usage is TRBV10-3 and J usage is TRBJ2-3, with unresolved D. The germline V gene encodes CDR1 ENHRY and CDR2 SYGVKD. V shed 11 bases and J shed 2 bases, with 11 bases lying between them. This CDR3 spans 12 amino acids. This CDR3 is CAVGPTTDTQYF. In DNA form, the CDR3 reads TGTGCCGTTGGACCCACCACAGATACGCAGTATTTT.

This clonotype was seen repeatedly, ten times or more. The chain has TRBV11-2 and TRBJ2-5; a possible D gene is TRBD2 (6 bases). Germline values: CDR1 SGHAT, CDR2 FQNNGV. This CDR3 region has 13 residues. V was cut by 3 bases and J by 9 bases, with 14 bases left in between. The CDR3 here is CASSFSGGVAQYF. DNA for the CDR3: TGTGCCAGCAGCTTTAGCGGAGGCGTCGCCCAGTACTTC. The variable domain in full, completed from reference TRBV11-2 and TRBJ2-5, reads EAGVAQSPRYKIIEKRQSVAFWCNPISGHATLYWYQQILGQGPKLLIQFQNNGVVDDSQLPKDRFSAERLKGVDSTLKIQPAKLEDSAVYLCASSFSGGVAQYFGPGTRLLVL.

This clonotype came up a few times. CDR3 bases: TGCGCCAGCAGTCTTAGACTGGCAACTAGCACAGATACGCAGTATTTT. It specifies CASSLRLATSTDTQYF. The V and J genes are TRBV5-1 and TRBJ2-3; D ambiguous. Germline loops: CDR1 SGHRS, CDR2 YFSETQ. This CDR3 contains 16 residues. V was shortened by 5 bases and J by 0 bases, with 16 bases between the two germline ends.

The chain links TRBV12-3 or TRBV12-4 to TRBJ1-2; D is ambiguous. V lost 9 bases, J lost 4 bases, and 12 bases lay in between. The CDR3 length is 12 residues. In nucleotides, the CDR3 is TGTGCCAGTACCTTGGGGTCCTATGGCTACACCTTC. Its translation: CASTLGSYGYTF.

The chain uses TRBV20-1 and TRBJ2-2, with 7 bases matching TRBD2. Germline values: CDR1 DFQATT, CDR2 SNEGSKA (reference sequence). V dropped 0 bases and J dropped 3; count of bases not matched to a gene: 7. The CDR3 spans 16 residues. The DNA for the CDR3 is TGCAGTGCTAGAGATAACCCTAGCGGATACACCGGGGAGCTGTTTTTT. Translating gives CSARDNPSGYTGELFF.

This clonotype was found many times. The chain joins TRBV7-2 to TRBJ1-2, with D possibly being TRBD1 (5 bases). The ends were cut back, 3 bases at V and 8 bases at J, with 13 bases in the middle. The germline CDR1 and CDR2 sequences are SGHTA and FQGNSA. The CDR3 has 13 amino acids. The CDR3 DNA sequence: TGTGCCAGCAGCTTTGGGACGCCGAGCGGCTACACCTTC. Protein sequence: CASSFGTPSGYTF.

The gene calls are TRBV30 and TRBJ2-1; the D call may be TRBD1 or TRBD2 (5 bases each). This CDR3 is 11 amino acids long. The V gene's germline CDR1 is GTSNPN and CDR2 SVGIG (reference sequence). Between the trimmed V and J ends, which lost 0 bases and 10 bases, there was a span of 7 bases. Here the CDR3 reads CAWSVRDEQFF. CDR3 nucleotides: TGTGCCTGGAGTGTCCGGGACGAGCAGTTCTTC.

This clonotype was observed many times. The chain employs TRBV12-3 or TRBV12-4 and TRBJ2-1; 10 nucleotides align to TRBD2. The CDR3 is made up of 16 amino acids. V lost 5 bases to trimming and J lost 7 bases; unmatched junction nucleotides: 11. The CDR3 loop reads CASSRSSSGRSNEQFF. Here the CDR3 DNA reads TGTGCCAGCAGTCGCTCCTCTAGCGGGAGAAGTAATGAGCAGTTCTTC.

V is TRBV15 and J is TRBJ2-3; D ambiguous. V gave up 3 bases and J gave up 0 bases, with 4 bases separating them. The germline V gene has CDR1 LNHNV and CDR2 YYDKDF (reference sequence). The CDR3 runs 13 residues. CDR3 loop: CATSSGSTDTQYF. The CDR3 region has the DNA TGTGCCACCAGCAGTGGCAGCACAGATACGCAGTATTTT.

This clonotype was detected a few times. The chain joins TRBV6-2 or TRBV6-3 to TRBJ2-3, with 9 nucleotides matching TRBD2. Trimming took 6 bases from V and 6 from J; bases not matched to a gene: 13. Germline CDR1 MNHEY, CDR2 SVGEGT. CDR3 size: 16 residues. The CDR3 DNA reads as TGTGCCAGCAGGGCCGGTGTAGCGGGAGTCATGGATACGCAGTATTTT. Its protein is CASRAGVAGVMDTQYF.

This clonotype appeared many times. V and J are TRBV27 and TRBJ2-1; 9 nucleotides agree with TRBD2. J was trimmed by 12 bases and V by 0 bases; bases with no gene match: 9. CDR3 length: 15 amino acids. CDR1 is MNHEY and CDR2 is SMNVEV in the germline V gene (reference sequence). The CDR3 bases are TGTGCCAGCAGTTTATCTAGCGGGGGTCTCCGTTGGCAGTTCTTC. This sequence encodes CASSLSSGGLRWQFF.

The chain employs TRBV18 and TRBJ2-3, with 9 positions matching TRBD2. Germline V gene lookup returns CDR1 KGHSH and CDR2 LQKENI. CDR3 length: 16 residues. Trimming removed 2 bases from V and 3 bases from J; junction bases left unmatched: 6. CDR3 amino acids: CASSPALAGLTDTQYF. The CDR3 DNA reads TGTGCCAGCTCACCAGCTCTAGCGGGATTAACAGATACGCAGTATTTT.

This clonotype was counted ten times or more. The gene calls are TRBV29-1 and TRBJ2-1, with 8 bases aligning to TRBD2. The CDR3 has 17 residues. Germline V gives CDR1 SQVTM, CDR2 ANQGSEA. Losses at the gene ends were 0 bases for V and 8 bases for J; bases not matched to a gene: 15. CDR3 sequence: CSVEDPEAGGPGDEQFF. CDR3 DNA sequence: TGCAGCGTTGAAGATCCGGAGGCGGGGGGTCCTGGGGATGAGCAGTTCTTC.

This clonotype was counted a few times. The chain combines TRBV14 with TRBJ2-1, with 10 bases aligning to TRBD2. The CDR3 runs 16 residues. Germline CDR1 is SGHDN and CDR2 is FVKESK. V was clipped by 0 bases and J by 9 bases; unmatched bases: 8. CDR3 nucleotides: TGTGCCAGCAGCCAAGATCTGGCTAGCGGGAGACGTGAGCAGTTCTTC. Its protein is CASSQDLASGRREQFF.

This rearrangement joins TRBV12-3 or TRBV12-4 to TRBJ2-1; D is uncertain. The V end was cut by 0 bases, the J end by 10 bases, with 13 bases between. The CDR3 runs to 14 residues. CDR3 nucleotide sequence: TGTGCCAGCAGTTTAGCGAGTCTCCCCGGCGAGCAGTTCTTC. Translating it yields CASSLASLPGEQFF.

V and J are TRBV27 and TRBJ1-5; D is ambiguous. The V end was cut by 5 bases, the J end by 2 bases, with 7 bases between. CDR1 is MNHEY and CDR2 is SMNVEV in the germline V gene (reference sequence). This CDR3 is 13 amino acids long. The CDR3 loop reads CASSRLGNQPQHF. Written as DNA, the CDR3 is TGTGCCAGCAGTCGCCTGGGCAATCAGCCCCAGCATTTT.